This T cell receptor (beta chain) derives from a study of blood T cell repertoires in COVID-19. Study-wide background: Donors in the United States, Italy and Spain gave samples during acute or convalescent COVID-19. T cells, B-cell-depleted T cells, or PBMCs provided the cDNA or gDNA that served as material.

This clone came up a few times. This specimen includes other DNA sequences encoding the same CDR3. The V gene end was trimmed by 9 bases and the J gene end by 1 base; junction bases not matched to a gene: 6. This CDR3 is built from 14 residues. Germline assignment: CDR1 MNHEY and CDR2 SVGAGI. This table comes from immunoSEQ multiplex PCR, and its TCRdb copy is limited to in-frame clones, with some not included. The table lists about 130,000 clones, more than 90% of them singletons. The clonotype comes from a man aged 55-75 years with COVID-19, enrolled during active disease. Sequenced sample: peripheral blood. The chain has TRBV6-5 and TRBJ2-3; 8 bases match TRBD2. DNA of the CDR3: TGTGCCAGTCGAGCGGGAGTAGGCACAGATACGCAGTATTTT. This gives the protein CASRAGVGTDTQYF.